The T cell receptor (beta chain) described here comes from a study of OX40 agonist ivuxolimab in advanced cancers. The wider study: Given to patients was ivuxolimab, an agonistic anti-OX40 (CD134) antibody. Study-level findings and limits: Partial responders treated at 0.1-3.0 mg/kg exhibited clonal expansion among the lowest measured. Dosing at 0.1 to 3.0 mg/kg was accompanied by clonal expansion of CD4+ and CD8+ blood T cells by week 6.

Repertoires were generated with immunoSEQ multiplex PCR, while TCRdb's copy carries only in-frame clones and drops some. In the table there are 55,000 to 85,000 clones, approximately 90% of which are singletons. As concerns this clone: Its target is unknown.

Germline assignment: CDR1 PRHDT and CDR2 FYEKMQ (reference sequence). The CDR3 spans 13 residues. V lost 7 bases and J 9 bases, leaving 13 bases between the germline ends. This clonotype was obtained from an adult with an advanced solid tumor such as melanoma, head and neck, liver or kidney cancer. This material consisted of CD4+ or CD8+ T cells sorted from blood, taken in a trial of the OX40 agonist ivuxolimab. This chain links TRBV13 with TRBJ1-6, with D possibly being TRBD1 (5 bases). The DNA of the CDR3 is TGTGCCAGCACGGGGACGGGACCTTCACCCCTCCACTTT. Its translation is CASTGTGPSPLHF.